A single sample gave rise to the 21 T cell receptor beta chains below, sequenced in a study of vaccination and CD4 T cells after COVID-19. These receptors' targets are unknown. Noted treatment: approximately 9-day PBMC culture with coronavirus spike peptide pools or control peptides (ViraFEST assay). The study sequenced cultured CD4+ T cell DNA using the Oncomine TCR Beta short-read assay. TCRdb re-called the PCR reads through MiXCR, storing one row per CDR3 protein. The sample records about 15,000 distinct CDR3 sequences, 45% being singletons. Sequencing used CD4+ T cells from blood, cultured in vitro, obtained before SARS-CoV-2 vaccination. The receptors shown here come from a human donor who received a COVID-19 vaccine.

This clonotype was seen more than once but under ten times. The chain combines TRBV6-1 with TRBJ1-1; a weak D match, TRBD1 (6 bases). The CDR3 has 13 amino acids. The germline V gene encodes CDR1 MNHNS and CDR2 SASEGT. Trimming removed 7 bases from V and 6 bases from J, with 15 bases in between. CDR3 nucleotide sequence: TGTGCCAGCACCCGGTATGGGGGCGCTGAAGCTTTCTTT. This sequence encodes CASTRYGGAEAFF.

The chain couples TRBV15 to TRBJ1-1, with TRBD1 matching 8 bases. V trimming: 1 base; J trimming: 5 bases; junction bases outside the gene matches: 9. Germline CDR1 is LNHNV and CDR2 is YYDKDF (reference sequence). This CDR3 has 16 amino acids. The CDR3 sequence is CATSRAYRGMGTEAFF. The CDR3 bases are TGTGCCACCAGCAGAGCATACAGGGGGATGGGGACTGAAGCTTTCTTT.

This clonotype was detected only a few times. CDR3 in DNA: TGCAGTGCTAGATCCCCGACAGGGGTGACCTACAATGAGCAGTTCTTC. Its protein product is CSARSPTGVTYNEQFF. V gene TRBV20-1 combines with J gene TRBJ2-1, with TRBD1 matching 8 bases. Trimming took 2 bases from V and 2 from J; bases not matched to a gene: 8. Germline CDR1 and CDR2: DFQATT and SNEGSKA (reference sequence). The CDR3 has 16 residues.

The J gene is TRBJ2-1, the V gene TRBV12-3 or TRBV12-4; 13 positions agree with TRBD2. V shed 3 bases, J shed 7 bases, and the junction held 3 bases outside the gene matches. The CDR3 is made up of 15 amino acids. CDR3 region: CASSFTSGGANEQFF. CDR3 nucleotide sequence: TGTGCCAGCAGTTTTACTAGCGGGGGGGCGAATGAGCAGTTCTTC.

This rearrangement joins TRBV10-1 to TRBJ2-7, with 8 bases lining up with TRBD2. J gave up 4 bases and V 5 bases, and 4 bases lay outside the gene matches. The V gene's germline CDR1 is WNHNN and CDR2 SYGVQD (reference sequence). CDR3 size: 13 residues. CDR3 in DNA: TGCGCCAGCAGTCCAAGCGGGGGTTACGAGCAGTACTTC. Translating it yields CASSPSGGYEQYF.

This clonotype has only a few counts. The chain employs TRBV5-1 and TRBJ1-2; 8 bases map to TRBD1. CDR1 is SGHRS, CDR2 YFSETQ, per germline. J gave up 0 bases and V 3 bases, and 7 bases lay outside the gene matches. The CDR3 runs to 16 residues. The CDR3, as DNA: TGCGCCAGCAGCTCCCCAGACAGGGGCACTAACTATGGCTACACCTTC. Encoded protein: CASSSPDRGTNYGYTF. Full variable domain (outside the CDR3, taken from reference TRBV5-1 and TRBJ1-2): KAGVTQTPRYLIKTRGQQVTLSCSPISGHRSVSWYQQTPGQGLQFLFEYFSETQRNKGNFPGRFSGRQFSNSRSEMNVSTLELGDSALYLCASSSPDRGTNYGYTFGSGTRLTVV.

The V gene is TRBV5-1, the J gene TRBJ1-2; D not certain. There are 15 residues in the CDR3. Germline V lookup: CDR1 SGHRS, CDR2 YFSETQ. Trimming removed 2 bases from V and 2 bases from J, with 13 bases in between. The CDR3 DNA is TGCGCCAGCAGCTTCACAGCTTCTGTAAACTATGGCTACACCTTC. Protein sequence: CASSFTASVNYGYTF.

DNA of the CDR3: TGTGCCAGCAGCTTTGGAGGGGAGTACGGCTACACCTTC. Its protein is CASSFGGEYGYTF. The rearrangement joins TRBV11-2 to TRBJ1-2; the D gene is possibly TRBD1 (5 bases). The CDR3 length is 13 residues. The V end lost 3 bases, the J end lost 8 bases, and 13 bases lay between the germline ends. CDR1 SGHAT and CDR2 FQNNGV come from the germline V gene.

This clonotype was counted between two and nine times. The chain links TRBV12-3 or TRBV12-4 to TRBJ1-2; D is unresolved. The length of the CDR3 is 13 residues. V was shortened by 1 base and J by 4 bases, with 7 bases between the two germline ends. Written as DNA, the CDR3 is TGTGCCAGCAGTTTAGTATCGACCTATGGCTACACCTTC. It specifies CASSLVSTYGYTF.

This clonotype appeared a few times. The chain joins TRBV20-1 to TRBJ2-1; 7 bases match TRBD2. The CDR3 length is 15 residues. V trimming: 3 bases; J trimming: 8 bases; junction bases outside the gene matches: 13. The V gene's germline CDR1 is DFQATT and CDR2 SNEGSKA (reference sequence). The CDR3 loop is CSASSVTSPYDEQFF. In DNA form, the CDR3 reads TGCAGTGCTAGTTCCGTGACTAGCCCCTATGATGAGCAGTTCTTC.

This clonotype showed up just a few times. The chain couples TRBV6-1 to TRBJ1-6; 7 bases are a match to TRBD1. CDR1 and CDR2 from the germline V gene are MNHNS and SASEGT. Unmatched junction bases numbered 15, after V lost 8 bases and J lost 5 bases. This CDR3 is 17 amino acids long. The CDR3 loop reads CASRRRGGADDNSPLHF. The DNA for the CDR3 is TGTGCCAGCCGACGGCGAGGGGGCGCGGATGATAATTCACCCCTCCACTTT.

CDR3 DNA sequence: TGTGCTAGTGGGGCTCTTGCTAACTATGGCTACACCTTC. Its protein product is CASGALANYGYTF. This chain joins TRBV12-5 and TRBJ1-2; no clear D. Germline V gives CDR1 LGHNT, CDR2 FRNRAP. V was pared by 6 bases and J by 0 bases, with 8 bases between. The CDR3 sequence is 13 residues long.

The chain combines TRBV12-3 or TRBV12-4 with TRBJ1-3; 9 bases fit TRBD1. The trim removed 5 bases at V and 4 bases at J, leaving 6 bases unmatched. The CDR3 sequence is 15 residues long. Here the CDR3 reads CASSHRQGEGNTIYF. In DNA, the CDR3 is TGTGCCAGCAGTCATAGACAGGGGGAGGGAAACACCATATATTTT.

The CDR3 is CASNPQRGLDTGELFF. DNA for the CDR3: TGTGCCAGCAACCCCCAGCGGGGGCTGGACACCGGGGAGCTGTTTTTT. The J gene is TRBJ2-2, the V gene TRBV4-2, with 8 nucleotides matching TRBD2. The CDR3 is made up of 16 amino acids. V lost 7 bases to trimming and J lost 3 bases; unmatched junction nucleotides: 10. Per the germline V gene, CDR1 is LGHNA and CDR2 is YNFKEQ.

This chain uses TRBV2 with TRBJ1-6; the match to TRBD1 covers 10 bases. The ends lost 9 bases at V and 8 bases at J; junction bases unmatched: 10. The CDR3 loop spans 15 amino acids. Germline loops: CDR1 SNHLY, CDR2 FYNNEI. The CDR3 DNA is TGTGCCAGTAAAAGGGGGGGACAGGGGCATTCACCCCTCCACTTT. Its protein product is CASKRGGQGHSPLHF.

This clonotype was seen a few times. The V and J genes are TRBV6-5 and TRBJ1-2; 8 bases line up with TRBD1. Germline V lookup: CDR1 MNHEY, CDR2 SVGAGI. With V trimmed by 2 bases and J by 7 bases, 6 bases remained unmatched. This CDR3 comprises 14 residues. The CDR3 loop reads CASSYADRVAGYTF. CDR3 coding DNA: TGTGCCAGCAGTTACGCGGACAGGGTTGCTGGCTACACCTTC.

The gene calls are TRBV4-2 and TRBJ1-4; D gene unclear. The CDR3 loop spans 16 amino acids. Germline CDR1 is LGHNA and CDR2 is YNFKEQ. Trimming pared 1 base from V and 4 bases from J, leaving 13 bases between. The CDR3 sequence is CASSQVSGPNNEKLFF. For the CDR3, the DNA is TGTGCCAGCAGCCAAGTATCGGGCCCTAATAATGAAAAACTGTTTTTT.

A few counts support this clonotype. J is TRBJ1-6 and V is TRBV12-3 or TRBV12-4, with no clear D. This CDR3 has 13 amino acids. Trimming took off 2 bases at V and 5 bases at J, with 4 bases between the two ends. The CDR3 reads CASSLTDNSPLHF. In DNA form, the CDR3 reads TGTGCCAGCAGTTTAACTGATAATTCACCCCTCCACTTT.

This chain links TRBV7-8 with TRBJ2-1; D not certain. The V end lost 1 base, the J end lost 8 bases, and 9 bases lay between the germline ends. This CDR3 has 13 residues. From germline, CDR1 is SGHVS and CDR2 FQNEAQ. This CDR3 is CASSLGAGDEQFF. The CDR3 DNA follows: TGTGCCAGCAGCTTAGGAGCTGGGGATGAGCAGTTCTTC.

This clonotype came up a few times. The CDR3 loop reads CASSLGWADTQYF. DNA of the CDR3: TGTGCCAGCAGTTTAGGATGGGCAGATACGCAGTATTTT. The chain is built from TRBV27 and TRBJ2-3, with D hard to call. Trimming left V 2 bases short and J 4 bases short, with 7 bases between. The CDR3 length is 13 residues. The germline CDR1 and CDR2 sequences are MNHEY and SMNVEV (reference sequence).

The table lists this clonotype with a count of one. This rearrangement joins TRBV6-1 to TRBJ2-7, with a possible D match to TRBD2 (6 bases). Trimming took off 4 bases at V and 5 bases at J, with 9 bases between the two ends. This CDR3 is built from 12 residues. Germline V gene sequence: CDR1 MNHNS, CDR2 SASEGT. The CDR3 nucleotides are TGTGCCAGCAGTGGGGGGGATCACGAGCAGTACTTC. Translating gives CASSGGDHEQYF.